This T cell receptor beta chain was captured by sequencing in a study of cytomegalovirus exposure and HLA in healthy donors. The study ran its PCR with 60 Vbeta and 13 Jbeta primers. The data were produced by immunoSEQ multiplex PCR, yet TCRdb's version contains in-frame clones alone and is incomplete. The data hold 150,000 to 200,000 clones, with 70% to 90% observed a single time. Remarks on this clone: The antigen remains undetermined. An end of the junction does not agree with germline; a read error may underlie this.

CDR3 length: 16 residues. The germline CDR1 and CDR2 sequences are SGHRS and YFSETQ. Study outcomes and limitations: A later analysis found most CMV-associated TCR beta chains apparently HLA-restricted. Later work associated roughly 15,000 TCR beta sequences with HLA alleles at 0.05 false discovery rate. An ancestry cluster, one associated with Asian ancestry, reportedly showed fewer N-insertions than the approximately 670-donor mean in a later analysis.

This receptor was taken from a man aged 18 to 30 in good health and CMV-seropositive. Source material: PBMCs. V and J are TRBV5-1 and TRBJ2-6; D is unresolved. CDR3 sequence: CASSLEGVGQANGLTF. In DNA form, the CDR3 reads TGCGCCAGCAGCTTGGAAGGTGTGGGTCAGGCCAACGGCCTGACTTTC.